This TCR beta chain was observed in a study of cytomegalovirus exposure and HLA in healthy donors. The wider study: Roughly 92 million unique TCRs, all from HLA-typed donors, were included in an early release of the data.

This clone was observed a handful of times. At the DNA level, this CDR3 is encoded by other sequences in the same sample as well. The CDR3 extends over 12 amino acids. Germline CDR1 is SQVTM and CDR2 is ANQGSEA. Trimming removed 5 bases at V and 5 bases at J, with 13 bases between. This PCR relied on a set of 60 Vbeta primers and 13 Jbeta primers. The protocol was immunoSEQ multiplex PCR, while the TCRdb copy is restricted to in-frame clones and leaves out a portion. Here the sample spans approximately 130,000 clones, approximately 8% being singletons. The J gene is TRBJ2-7, the V gene TRBV29-1; TRBD1 is a possible D gene (6 bases). The sequence was collected from a woman aged 40 to 50 in good health and CMV-seropositive. Source material: PBMCs. CDR3 nucleotides: TGCAGCGTTTCTGAGGGGGTCGACGAGCAGTACTTC. This sequence encodes CSVSEGVDEQYF.